The entry below gives a single TCR beta chain sequence along with its context. Antigen unknown. The PCR ran on 60 Vbeta and 13 Jbeta primers. Measured with immunoSEQ multiplex PCR; TCRdb has only the in-frame clones, and not every one. The table includes 150,000 or so clones, roughly 85% detected once. This CDR3 contains 17 residues. In germline, CDR1 is WSHSY, CDR2 SAAADI. Losses at the gene ends were 2 bases for V and 3 bases for J; bases not matched to a gene: 9. This sample was included in a study of cytomegalovirus exposure and HLA in healthy donors. Study-wide context: Of more than 350 genotyped donors, 65% to 85% clustered with self-reported Caucasian donors. Findings and limits, study-wide: Many donors carried some public TCRs, although rarity characterized most TCR sequences. In vitro assays verified that three CMV-associated chains recognized CMV antigens specifically.

The source material was PBMCs. J is TRBJ2-2 and V is TRBV10-2; 7 nucleotides line up with TRBD2. The receptor was derived from a woman under 30 in good health and CMV-seronegative. The CDR3 region has the DNA TGCGCCAGCAGTGAGCTTCGGCGGGAGAAATACACCGGGGAGCTGTTTTTT. Its translation is CASSELRREKYTGELFF.